This record concerns one T cell receptor beta chain sequence. Generated by immunoSEQ multiplex PCR, the TCRdb table keeps only in-frame clones and is missing some. The sample consists of about 730,000 clones, approximately 83% of them appearing once. The data were taken from a study of shared T cell receptors in the human thymus. V lost 7 bases, J lost 0 bases, and 21 bases lay in between. Germline values: CDR1 MNHEY, CDR2 SMNVEV (reference sequence). The length of the CDR3 is 17 residues. The same sample was also studied in work on human thymus T cells. That source reports: The sample donors, healthy Finnish infants, were having corrective surgery for congenital heart defects. The study used thymus tissue resected during corrective heart surgery. Thymic and blood repertoires seemed to show skewed V and J gene use.

The chain employs TRBV27 and TRBJ1-1; D is uncertain. The sequence was obtained from a girl in the first two years of life with a congenital heart defect. Input material: thymocytes. CDR3 residues: CASILTGENTMNTEAFF. The CDR3 DNA sequence: TGTGCCAGCATACTAACTGGGGAGAATACTATGAACACTGAAGCTTTCTTT.